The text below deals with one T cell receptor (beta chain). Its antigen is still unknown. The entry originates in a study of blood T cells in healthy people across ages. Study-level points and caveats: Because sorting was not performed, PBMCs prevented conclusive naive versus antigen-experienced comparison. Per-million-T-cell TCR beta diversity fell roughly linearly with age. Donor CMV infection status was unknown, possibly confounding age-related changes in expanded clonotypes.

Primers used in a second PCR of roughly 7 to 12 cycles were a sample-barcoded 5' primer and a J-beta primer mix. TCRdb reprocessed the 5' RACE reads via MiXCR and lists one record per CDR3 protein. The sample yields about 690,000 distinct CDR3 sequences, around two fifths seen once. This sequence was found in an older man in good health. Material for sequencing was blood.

The CDR3 here is CSAVDRGSGANVLTF. The DNA of the CDR3 is TGCAGTGCTGTGGACAGGGGGTCTGGGGCCAACGTCCTGACTTTC. The V gene is TRBV20-1, the J gene TRBJ2-6; 10 bases agree with TRBD1. Per the germline V gene, CDR1 is DFQATT and CDR2 is SNEGSKA (reference sequence). The trim removed 5 bases at V and 1 base at J, leaving 2 bases unmatched. The CDR3 is 15 amino acids.